Sequencing of this T cell receptor (beta chain) was carried out in a study of blood T cell repertoires in COVID-19. Study summary: Samples taken during acute and convalescent COVID-19 were collected in the United States, Italy and Spain. PBMCs, B-cell-depleted T cells, or T cells were the source of the cDNA or gDNA that made up the material.

CDR1 is SGHRS, CDR2 YFSETQ, per germline. V shed 3 bases and J 5 bases; nucleotides not matched to a gene: 8. This CDR3 has 15 amino acids. TCRdb's copy holds only in-frame clones and misses some; the assay was immunoSEQ multiplex PCR. The sample has 250,000 to 300,000 clones, 89% seen once. The chain employs TRBV5-1 and TRBJ2-1; 7 bases are shared with TRBD1. The TCR comes from a woman aged 60-75 years with acute or convalescent COVID-19. Material: peripheral blood. The CDR3 is CASSSRTGSNNEQFF. CDR3 in DNA: TGCGCCAGCAGCTCTCGGACAGGTTCTAACAATGAGCAGTTCTTC.